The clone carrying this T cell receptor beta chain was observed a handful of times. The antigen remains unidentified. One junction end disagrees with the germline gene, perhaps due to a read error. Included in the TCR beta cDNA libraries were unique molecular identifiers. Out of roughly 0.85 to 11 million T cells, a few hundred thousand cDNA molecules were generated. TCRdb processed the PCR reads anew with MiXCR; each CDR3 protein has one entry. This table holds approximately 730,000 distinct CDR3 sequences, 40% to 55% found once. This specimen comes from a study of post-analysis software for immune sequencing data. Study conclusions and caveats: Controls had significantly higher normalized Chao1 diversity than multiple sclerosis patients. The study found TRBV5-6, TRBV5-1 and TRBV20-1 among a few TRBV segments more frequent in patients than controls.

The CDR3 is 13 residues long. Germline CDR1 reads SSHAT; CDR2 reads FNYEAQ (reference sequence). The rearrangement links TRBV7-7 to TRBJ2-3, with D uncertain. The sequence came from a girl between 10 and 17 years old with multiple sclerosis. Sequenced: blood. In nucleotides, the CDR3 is TGTGCTAGCAGCTTAGTTTTAAAGGATACGCAGTATTTT. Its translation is CASSLVLKDTQYF.